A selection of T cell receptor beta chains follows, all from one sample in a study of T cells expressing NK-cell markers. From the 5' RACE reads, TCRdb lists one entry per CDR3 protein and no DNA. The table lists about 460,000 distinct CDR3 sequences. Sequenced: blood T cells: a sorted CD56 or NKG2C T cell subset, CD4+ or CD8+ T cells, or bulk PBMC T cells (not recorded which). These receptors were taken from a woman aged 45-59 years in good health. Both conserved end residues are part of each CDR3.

cdr3_aa: CAKLRDPAVEQYF
j_call: TRBJ2-7
v_call: TRBV5-1

cdr3_aa: CASSKARADTQYF
j_call: TRBJ2-3
v_call: TRBV19

cdr3_aa: CAWSPRGPGRADTQYF
j_call: TRBJ2-3
v_call: TRBV30

cdr3_aa: CSAHRDSPLQETQYF
j_call: TRBJ2-5
v_call: TRBV20-1

cdr3_aa: CSAPISDTQYF
j_call: TRBJ2-3
v_call: TRBV20-1

cdr3_aa: CASSYGRTGDTGELFF
j_call: TRBJ2-2
v_call: TRBV6-2/TRBV6-3

cdr3_aa: CASRGVGNEQFF
j_call: TRBJ2-1
v_call: TRBV5-1

cdr3_aa: CASSSGVVQYF
j_call: TRBJ2-7
v_call: TRBV6-5

cdr3_aa: CASSPFGGRATSMNTGELFF
j_call: TRBJ2-2
v_call: TRBV5-1

cdr3_aa: CASSLGDLGSNEQFF
j_call: TRBJ2-1
v_call: TRBV12-3/TRBV12-4

cdr3_aa: CASSFRGNEQFF
j_call: TRBJ2-1
v_call: TRBV28

cdr3_aa: CASSEWFRSDEKLFF
j_call: TRBJ1-4
v_call: TRBV25-1

cdr3_aa: CASSVVASNTGELFF
j_call: TRBJ2-2
v_call: TRBV9

cdr3_aa: CSAREGAGTYGYTF
j_call: TRBJ1-2
v_call: TRBV20-1

cdr3_aa: CSARGPVTLHF
j_call: TRBJ1-6
v_call: TRBV20-1

cdr3_aa: CASSVRGYNEQFF
j_call: TRBJ2-1
v_call: TRBV2

cdr3_aa: CSARGGGLMNTEAFF
j_call: TRBJ1-1
v_call: TRBV20-1

cdr3_aa: CSAEAPGQGAETEAFF
j_call: TRBJ1-1
v_call: TRBV20-1

cdr3_aa: CSARKVTDTQYF
j_call: TRBJ2-3
v_call: TRBV20-1

cdr3_aa: CASGLRVAGVPSSYNEQFF
j_call: TRBJ2-1
v_call: TRBV12-5

cdr3_aa: CASSQNPGTSNRYF
j_call: TRBJ2-3
v_call: TRBV3-1

cdr3_aa: CASRKTSGTDNEQFF
j_call: TRBJ2-1
v_call: TRBV6-2/TRBV6-3

cdr3_aa: CASASGSRADTQYF
j_call: TRBJ2-3
v_call: TRBV2

cdr3_aa: CASSQDLGTKETQYF
j_call: TRBJ2-5
v_call: TRBV14

cdr3_aa: CASSQDSSGRRETQYF
j_call: TRBJ2-5
v_call: TRBV4-1

cdr3_aa: CASSEEDSYTDTQYF
j_call: TRBJ2-3
v_call: TRBV27

cdr3_aa: CASREWPSYNEQFF
j_call: TRBJ2-1
v_call: TRBV27

cdr3_aa: CASSPVGATEAFF
j_call: TRBJ1-1
v_call: TRBV12-3/TRBV12-4